The 3 T cell receptor beta chains listed next were all sequenced from one sample in a study of neoadjuvant anti-PD-1 for oral cavity cancer. Time point described: after neoadjuvant nivolumab, at surgical resection. Generated by immunoSEQ multiplex PCR, the TCRdb table keeps only in-frame clones and is missing some. The sample shows 55,000 to 75,000 clones, 86% of them seen only once. Sequencing used PBMCs, obtained after nivolumab (anti-PD-1) treatment. These receptors all stem from a person aged 35-80 years with oral cavity squamous cell carcinoma.

This clone was seen a single time. This sequence joins TRBV9 and TRBJ1-5; weak D call: TRBD1 (5 bases). This CDR3 is 13 amino acids long. Germline values: CDR1 SGDLS, CDR2 YYNGEE. With 3 bases removed from V and 6 bases from J, the gap between germline ends came to 10 bases. The CDR3 is CASSAGGGQPQHF. DNA of the CDR3: TGTGCCAGCAGCGCCGGTGGGGGTCAGCCCCAGCATTTT.

The rearrangement uses TRBV5-1 and TRBJ1-2; D is undetermined. V was pared by 1 base and J by 2 bases, with 6 bases between. CDR1 is SGHRS, CDR2 YFSETQ, per germline. The CDR3 loop spans 13 amino acids. The CDR3: CASSLNSNYGYTF. The CDR3 DNA reads as TGCGCCAGCAGCTTGAACAGCAACTATGGCTACACCTTC.

The V and J genes are TRBV11-2 and TRBJ1-2; D gene uncertain. The CDR3 sequence is 14 residues long. Trimming pared 1 base from V and 8 bases from J, leaving 14 bases between. Germline assignment: CDR1 SGHAT and CDR2 FQNNGV. As DNA, the CDR3 is TGTGCCAGCAGCTTAGTGGGTCAGACTGGCGGCTACACCTTC. Encoded protein: CASSLVGQTGGYTF.